Shown below are 7 T cell receptor beta chains from a single sample sequenced in a study of blood T cells in healthy people across ages. Combining a sample-barcoded 5' primer with a J-beta primer mix, a second PCR ran for 7 to 11 cycles. TCRdb re-called the 5' RACE reads with MiXCR, one entry per CDR3 protein. The sample yields fewer than 1,000,000 distinct CDR3 sequences, around 45% seen once. Sample: blood. These receptors all come from a man aged 80 or over in good health.

The gene calls are TRBV5-1 and TRBJ2-1, with TRBD2 as a possible D gene (6 bases). Trimming took off 4 bases at V and 0 bases at J, with 14 bases between the two ends. Germline values: CDR1 SGHRS, CDR2 YFSETQ. The CDR3 totals 16 residues. DNA for the CDR3: TGCGCCAGCAGCGTGGAGGGACGCAGCTCCTACAATGAGCAGTTCTTC. Translated: CASSVEGRSSYNEQFF.

V is TRBV12-3 or TRBV12-4 and J is TRBJ1-3; TRBD1 is a possible D gene (5 bases). The CDR3 runs to 15 residues. V lost 7 bases and J lost 0, with 13 bases in between. For the CDR3, the DNA is TGTGCCAGCACCCTGGGGCGGAGCTCTGGAAACACCATATATTTT. It yields the protein CASTLGRSSGNTIYF.

This chain joins TRBV12-3 or TRBV12-4 and TRBJ2-1; TRBD2 agrees at 9 bases. The length of the CDR3 is 13 residues. V was pared by 8 bases and J by 9 bases, with 8 bases of the junction left unmatched. In DNA form, the CDR3 reads TGTGCCAGCTCGTTAGCGGGAGATTCTGAGCAGTTCTTC. Residues: CASSLAGDSEQFF.

This clonotype was detected a few times. This chain links TRBV7-2 with TRBJ1-2, with 9 bases matching TRBD1. Unmatched junction bases numbered 17, after V lost 4 bases and J lost 8 bases. The CDR3 is made up of 17 amino acids. Per germline, CDR1 SGHTA and CDR2 FQGNSA. The CDR3 is CASSSNRGRDYFRGYTF. As DNA, the CDR3 is TGTGCCAGCAGCTCCAACAGGGGGCGGGATTATTTTCGCGGCTACACCTTC. Complete variable domain (other parts from reference TRBV7-2 and TRBJ1-2): GAGVSQSPSNKVTEKGKDVELRCDPISGHTALYWYRQSLGQGLEFLIYFQGNSAPDKSGLPSDRFSAERTGGSVSTLTIQRTQQEDSAVYLCASSSNRGRDYFRGYTFGSGTRLTVV.

As for this clonotype: A much larger clone differs from this one at a single base, so this may be a read error. The V and J genes are TRBV7-2 and TRBJ2-1, with 12 bases identical to TRBD2. With 3 bases clipped from V and 0 bases from J, the junction kept 12 bases outside the gene matches. CDR1 is SGHTA and CDR2 is FQGNSA in the germline V gene. This CDR3 is built from 20 residues. CDR3 loop: CASSFPSGRAFRRSYNEQFF. CDR3 DNA: TGTGCCAGCAGCTTCCCTAGCGGGAGGGCCTTCAGGCGCTCCTACAATGAGCAGTTCTTC.

The rearrangement links TRBV7-3 to TRBJ2-3; 9 nucleotides match TRBD2. After removal of 5 bases from V and 6 bases from J, the junction contained 12 bases not matched to a gene. The CDR3 sequence is 16 residues long. Germline V gene sequence: CDR1 SGHTA, CDR2 FQGTGA. DNA of the CDR3: TGTGCCAGCAGCCAAGAGGGGCGGGGGGGGTTGGATACGCAGTATTTT. This encodes CASSQEGRGGLDTQYF.

This chain joins TRBV12-3 or TRBV12-4 and TRBJ1-2; possibly TRBD1 for D (6 bases). The CDR3 contains 13 residues. V was trimmed by 3 bases and J by 6 bases, leaving 11 bases between them. DNA of the CDR3: TGTGCCAGCAGTTTTAGTCAGGGGAATGGCTACACCTTC. Its translation is CASSFSQGNGYTF.